These 27 T cell receptor beta chains originate from one sample sequenced in a study of beta chain features in type 1 diabetes. Expressed TCRB transcripts were sequenced because the entire RNA isolate underwent reverse transcription. TCRdb's table, derived via immunoSEQ multiplex PCR, lists solely in-frame clones and lacks some. Here the sample spans over 700,000 clones, about a sixth being singletons. Sequencing input: naive CD4+ T cells from blood. These receptors were collected from a woman aged 18-35 years in good health.

In its sample, this clone was seen a few times. V usage is TRBV28 and J usage is TRBJ2-1, with TRBD2 matching over 9 bases. This CDR3 region has 15 residues. Germline loops: CDR1 MDHEN, CDR2 SYDVKM. The junction had 10 bases not matched to a gene; V was cut back by 5 bases and J by 8 bases. In DNA form, the CDR3 reads TGTGCCAGCAGTGCACATAGCGGGAGTCACGATGAGCAGTTCTTC. Residues: CASSAHSGSHDEQFF.

This clone was seen only a few times. The chain is built from TRBV28 and TRBJ2-7; 9 bases are a match to TRBD1. The CDR3 totals 15 residues. In germline, CDR1 is MDHEN, CDR2 SYDVKM. The V and J ends lost 8 bases and 4 bases, in that order; junction bases with no gene match: 12. The chain's CDR3 is CASGTTGTGSYEQYF. The CDR3 nucleotides read TGTGCCAGCGGGACGACCGGGACAGGGAGTTACGAGCAGTACTTC.

The J gene is TRBJ2-3, the V gene TRBV5-4; D tentatively reads TRBD1 or TRBD2 (5 bases each). The CDR3 sequence is 14 residues long. Trimming shortened V by 8 bases and J by 1 base, and 14 bases separated the two germline ends. Germline CDR1 reads SGHNT; CDR2 reads YYREEE (reference sequence). CDR3 sequence (DNA): TGTGCCAGGCATAGGGGACGAGGCACAGATACGCAGTATTTT. Amino acid sequence: CARHRGRGTDTQYF.

Points on this clone: Other DNA sequences in the same sample also yield this CDR3. The rearrangement uses TRBV7-2 and TRBJ2-1; D gene unclear. Per germline, CDR1 SGHTA and CDR2 FQGNSA. The length of the CDR3 is 13 residues. Trimming cost V 0 bases and J 2 bases, with 2 bases left between them. CDR3 coding DNA: TGTGCCAGCAGCTTAGCTCCCTACAATGAGCAGTTCTTC. Translation gives CASSLAPYNEQFF.

This clone was recorded a few times. The chain uses TRBV5-4 and TRBJ1-1, with D tentatively TRBD1 (5 bases). The CDR3 is 13 residues long. CDR1 and CDR2 from the germline V gene are SGHNT and YYREEE (reference sequence). The germline V and J ends were trimmed by 3 bases and 1 base, with 7 bases remaining between them. The CDR3, as DNA: TGTGCCAGCAGCTCCACAGGGAACACTGAAGCTTTCTTT. Translating gives CASSSTGNTEAFF.

This clone came up a few times. This chain joins TRBV7-8 and TRBJ2-3; maybe TRBD2 (6 bases). The germline V gene encodes CDR1 SGHVS and CDR2 FQNEAQ. This CDR3 contains 14 residues. Trimming removed 4 bases from V and 10 bases from J, with 18 bases in between. CDR3 sequence (DNA): TGTGCCAGCAGCTCCCAAAGACTAGGGGTGTCGCAGTATTTT. It translates to CASSSQRLGVSQYF.

This chain connects TRBV19 to TRBJ1-2; the match to TRBD1 covers 7 bases. Germline V CDR1 and CDR2: LNHDA, SQIVND (reference sequence). V lost 5 bases to trimming and J lost 4 bases; unmatched junction nucleotides: 7. The CDR3 contains 14 residues. The chain's CDR3 is CASSFQGVGYGYTF. The CDR3 coding sequence is TGTGCCAGTAGTTTTCAGGGGGTCGGCTATGGCTACACCTTC.

The table lists this clone with a few counts. The J gene is TRBJ1-1, the V gene TRBV19; D possibly corresponds to TRBD1 (6 bases). CDR3 length: 14 residues. Germline V gives CDR1 LNHDA, CDR2 SQIVND (reference sequence). The V end lost 6 bases, the J end lost 6 bases, and 17 bases lay between the germline ends. The DNA for the CDR3 is TGTGCCAGTAGCCAACAGGGCCGAAACGCTGAAGCTTTCTTT. As protein: CASSQQGRNAEAFF.

This clone was detected a few times. The chain is built from TRBV27 and TRBJ1-1, with 7 bases lining up with TRBD1. Trimming removed 6 bases from V and 4 bases from J; junction bases left unmatched: 8. The CDR3 consists of 14 residues. Germline CDR1 reads MNHEY; CDR2 reads SMNVEV (reference sequence). CDR3 nucleotide sequence: TGTGCCAGCAGAATGGGCCAGGGGGGCACTGAAGCTTTCTTT. Residues: CASRMGQGGTEAFF.

This clone was detected a few times. The chain has TRBV5-1 and TRBJ1-1, with TRBD1 matching 8 bases. V shed 8 bases, J shed 6 bases, and the junction held 12 bases outside the gene matches. Per the germline V gene, CDR1 is SGHRS and CDR2 is YFSETQ. The CDR3 is 14 residues long. The CDR3 here is CASTGTGGRAEAFF. The CDR3 bases are TGCGCCAGTACCGGGACAGGAGGGCGAGCTGAAGCTTTCTTT. The variable domain in full, with the rest retrieved from reference TRBV5-1 and TRBJ1-1, is KAGVTQTPRYLIKTRGQQVTLSCSPISGHRSVSWYQQTPGQGLQFLFEYFSETQRNKGNFPGRFSGRQFSNSRSEMNVSTLELGDSALYLCASTGTGGRAEAFFGQGTRLTVV.

The CDR3 sequence: CASSLSSYEQFF. CDR3 DNA: TGTGCCAGCAGTTTATCGTCGTATGAGCAGTTCTTC. J is TRBJ2-1 and V is TRBV28; D is ambiguous. Germline-derived CDR1 and CDR2 are MDHEN and SYDVKM. The V and J ends lost 1 base and 8 bases respectively, with 6 bases between them. The CDR3 covers 12 residues.

This chain connects TRBV25-1 to TRBJ2-3; 10 positions agree with TRBD2. After removal of 3 bases from V and 4 bases from J, the junction contained 4 bases not matched to a gene. Germline-derived CDR1 and CDR2 are MGHDK and SYGVNS. The CDR3 runs 15 residues. In DNA form, the CDR3 reads TGTGCCAGCAGTGATAGCGGGAGGTCGGCAGATACGCAGTATTTT. It is translated as CASSDSGRSADTQYF.

This clone has only a few counts. The CDR3 is CASSLTEQFF. The CDR3 DNA reads as TGTGCCAGCAGTTTGACTGAGCAGTTCTTC. V and J are TRBV2 and TRBJ2-1; no clear D gene. Germline loops: CDR1 SNHLY, CDR2 FYNNEI. The CDR3 covers 10 residues. The V end was cut by 5 bases, the J end by 9 bases, with 5 bases between.

Only a few counts were recorded for this clone. This chain connects TRBV21-1 to TRBJ2-5. TRBV21-1 is a recognized pseudogene. This CDR3 comprises 17 residues. The CDR3 sequence: CASSKGDRDRAWETQYF. The CDR3 DNA reads as TGTGCCAGCAGCAAAGGGGACCGGGACCGAGCCTGGGAGACCCAGTACTTC.

This clone was counted a few times. The rearrangement joins TRBV28 to TRBJ2-2, with a possible D match to TRBD2 (5 bases). CDR3 size: 12 residues. The V gene's germline CDR1 is MDHEN and CDR2 SYDVKM. V lost 7 bases and J 3 bases, leaving 6 bases between the germline ends. CDR3 sequence: CASKEDTGELFF. The CDR3, as DNA: TGTGCCAGCAAGGAGGACACCGGGGAGCTGTTTTTT. The full variable domain, in which reference TRBV28 and TRBJ2-2 provide the parts outside the CDR3, is DVKVTQSSRYLVKRTGEKVFLECVQDMDHENMFWYRQDPGLGLRLIYFSYDVKMKEKGDIPEGYSVSREKKERFSLILESASTNQTSMYLCASKEDTGELFFGEGSRLTVL.

The sample holds a few counts of this clone. The J gene is TRBJ2-1, the V gene TRBV7-9, with D possibly matching TRBD2 (7 bases). The length of the CDR3 is 16 residues. V lost 5 bases and J lost 8, with 22 bases in between. Germline loops: CDR1 SEHNR, CDR2 FQNEAQ (reference sequence). CDR3 sequence (DNA): TGTGCCAGCAGCGACGTGGGGGCTAGCGGTCGGCATGAGCAGTTCTTC. Its protein product is CASSDVGASGRHEQFF.

The V gene is TRBV2, the J gene TRBJ2-7, with D tentatively TRBD1 (6 bases). Per germline, CDR1 SNHLY and CDR2 FYNNEI. The CDR3 loop spans 13 amino acids. Between the trimmed V and J ends, which lost 6 bases and 4 bases, there was a span of 13 bases. The CDR3 reads CASRGDILYEQYF. CDR3 DNA sequence: TGTGCCAGCAGGGGGGACATCTTGTACGAGCAGTACTTC.

This clone was seen only a few times. The junction differs from germline at one of its ends, possibly a read error. The sample has other DNA sequences that encode this CDR3 too. The chain has TRBV7-2 and TRBJ2-2; 8 bases match TRBD2. The CDR3 contains 15 residues. Per the germline V gene, CDR1 is SGHTA and CDR2 is FQGNSA. The CDR3 sequence is CASSLAGANTGELFF. The DNA of the CDR3 is TGTGCCAGCAGCCTAGCGGGCGCGAACACCGGGGAGCTGTTTTTT.

This clone turned up a few times. The DNA for the CDR3 is TGTGCCAGCAGCTTAGCGCATCCCGGACAGAGGGGCTATGGCTACACCTTC. Protein sequence: CASSLAHPGQRGYGYTF. The genes are TRBV7-9 and TRBJ1-2; weak D call: TRBD1 (6 bases). V was pared by 0 bases and J by 4 bases, with 18 bases between. The CDR3 is 17 amino acids. Germline CDR1 is SEHNR and CDR2 is FQNEAQ (reference sequence).

This sequence joins TRBV7-2 and TRBJ2-3; a weak D match, TRBD1 (5 bases). The ends were cut back, 8 bases at V and 5 bases at J, with 11 bases in the middle. This CDR3 is 12 amino acids long. CDR1 and CDR2 from the germline V gene are SGHTA and FQGNSA. The CDR3 sequence: CASGAMGDTQYF. The CDR3 DNA is TGTGCCAGCGGGGCCATGGGAGATACGCAGTATTTT. The full variable domain, in which reference TRBV7-2 and TRBJ2-3 provide the parts outside the CDR3, is GAGVSQSPSNKVTEKGKDVELRCDPISGHTALYWYRQSLGQGLEFLIYFQGNSAPDKSGLPSDRFSAERTGGSVSTLTIQRTQQEDSAVYLCASGAMGDTQYFGPGTRLTVL.

The chain joins TRBV5-1 to TRBJ1-3; D possibly corresponds to TRBD1 (5 bases). The germline V gene encodes CDR1 SGHRS and CDR2 YFSETQ. Trimming took off 5 bases at V and 3 bases at J, with 18 bases between the two ends. This CDR3 is built from 16 residues. The CDR3 protein is CASRGQGAAYGNTIYF. The CDR3 nucleotides read TGCGCCAGCAGAGGGCAGGGAGCAGCGTATGGAAACACCATATATTTT.

The rearrangement links TRBV7-9 to TRBJ2-7; 8 bases align to TRBD1. This CDR3 comprises 15 residues. CDR1 and CDR2 (germline): SEHNR, FQNEAQ (reference sequence). V gave up 5 bases and J gave up 3 bases; unmatched junction bases: 9. CDR3 sequence reads: CASSADRVPFYEQYF. CDR3 DNA: TGTGCCAGCAGCGCGGACAGGGTCCCCTTCTACGAGCAGTACTTC. The full variable domain, with the rest looked up from reference TRBV7-9 and TRBJ2-7, is DTGVSQNPRHKITKRGQNVTFRCDPISEHNRLYWYRQTLGQGPEFLTYFQNEAQLEKSRLLSDRFSAERPKGSFSTLEIQRTEQGDSAMYLCASSADRVPFYEQYFGPGTRLTVT.

V and J are TRBV18 and TRBJ1-2; maybe TRBD1 (5 bases). The CDR3 contains 14 residues. V was shortened by 3 bases and J by 5 bases, with 13 bases between the two germline ends. Germline CDR1 is KGHSH and CDR2 is LQKENI. Here the CDR3 reads CASSPMRQHYGYTF. In DNA, the CDR3 is TGTGCCAGCTCACCTATGAGACAGCATTATGGCTACACCTTC.

The gene calls are TRBV4-2 and TRBJ2-7; D is unresolved. The germline CDR1 and CDR2 sequences are LGHNA and YNFKEQ. With 0 bases removed from V and 5 bases from J, the gap between germline ends came to 20 bases. The CDR3 is made up of 17 amino acids. CDR3 sequence: CASSQDLDNLTPHEQYF. CDR3 coding DNA: TGTGCCAGCAGCCAAGATCTCGACAACCTAACCCCCCACGAGCAGTACTTC.

There are a few counts of this clone. J is TRBJ2-7 and V is TRBV27; the match to TRBD2 covers 8 bases. The CDR3 consists of 16 residues. The V gene's germline CDR1 is MNHEY and CDR2 SMNVEV (reference sequence). Trimming at V came to 5 bases and at J to 3 bases, leaving 12 bases not matched to a gene. CDR3 nucleotides: TGTGCCAGCAGTCCTCGGGGGGGCCCGCACCACTACGAGCAGTACTTC. This codes for CASSPRGGPHHYEQYF.

J is TRBJ2-5 and V is TRBV7-3; the match to TRBD2 covers 10 bases. Germline CDR1 SGHTA, CDR2 FQGTGA. Trimming at V came to 3 bases and at J to 4 bases, leaving 5 bases not matched to a gene. CDR3 length: 15 residues. Here the CDR3 reads CASSFTSGIGETQYF. CDR3 nucleotide sequence: TGTGCCAGCAGCTTTACTAGCGGGATAGGAGAGACCCAGTACTTC.

The rearrangement uses TRBV19 and TRBJ1-5; no firm D call. The V and J ends lost 9 bases and 5 bases respectively, with 14 bases between them. The germline V gene encodes CDR1 LNHDA and CDR2 SQIVND (reference sequence). The CDR3 runs to 13 residues. As DNA, the CDR3 is TGTGCCAGCAGAAGAGGAGCCTATCAGCCCCAGCATTTT. This gives the protein CASRRGAYQPQHF.